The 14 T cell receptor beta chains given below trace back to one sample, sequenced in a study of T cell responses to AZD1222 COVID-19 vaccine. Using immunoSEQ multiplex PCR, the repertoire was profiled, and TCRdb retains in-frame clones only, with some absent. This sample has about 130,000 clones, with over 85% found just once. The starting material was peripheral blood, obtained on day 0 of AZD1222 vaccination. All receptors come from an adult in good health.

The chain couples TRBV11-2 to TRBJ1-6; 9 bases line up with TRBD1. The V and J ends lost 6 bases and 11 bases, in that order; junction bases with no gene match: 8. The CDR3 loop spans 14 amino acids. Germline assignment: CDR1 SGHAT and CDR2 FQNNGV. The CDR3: CASRLPGQGTPLHF. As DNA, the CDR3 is TGTGCCAGCAGGCTACCGGGACAGGGTACACCCCTCCACTTT.

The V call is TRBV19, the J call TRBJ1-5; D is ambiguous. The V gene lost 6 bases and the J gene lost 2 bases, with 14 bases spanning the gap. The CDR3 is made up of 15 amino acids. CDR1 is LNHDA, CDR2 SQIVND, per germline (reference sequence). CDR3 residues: CASSLLPQGNQPQHF. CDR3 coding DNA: TGTGCCAGTAGCCTTCTCCCGCAGGGCAATCAGCCCCAGCATTTT. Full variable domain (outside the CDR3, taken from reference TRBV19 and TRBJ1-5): DGGITQSPKYLFRKEGQNVTLSCEQNLNHDAMYWYRQDPGQGLRLIYYSQIVNDFQKGDIAEGYSVSREKKESFPLTVTSAQKNPTAFYLCASSLLPQGNQPQHFGDGTRLSIL.

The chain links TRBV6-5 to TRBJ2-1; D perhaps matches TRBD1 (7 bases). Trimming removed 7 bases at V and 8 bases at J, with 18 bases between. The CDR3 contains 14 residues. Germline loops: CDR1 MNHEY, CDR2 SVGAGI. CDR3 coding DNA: TGTGCCAGCAAGGCGGCAGGGGGGCAGGATGAGCAGTTCTTC. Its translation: CASKAAGGQDEQFF.

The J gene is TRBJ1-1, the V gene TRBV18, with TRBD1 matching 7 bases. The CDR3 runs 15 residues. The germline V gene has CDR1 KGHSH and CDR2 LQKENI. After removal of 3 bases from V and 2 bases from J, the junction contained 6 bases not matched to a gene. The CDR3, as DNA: TGTGCCAGCTCACCTCAGACAGGGACCAACACTGAAGCTTTCTTT. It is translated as CASSPQTGTNTEAFF.

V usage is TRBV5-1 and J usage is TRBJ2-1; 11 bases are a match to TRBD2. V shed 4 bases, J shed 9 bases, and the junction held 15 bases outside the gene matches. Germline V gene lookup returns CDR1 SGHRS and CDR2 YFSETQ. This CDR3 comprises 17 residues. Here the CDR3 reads CASSLRRLAGGGIEQFF. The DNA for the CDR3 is TGCGCCAGCAGCCTACGGAGGTTAGCGGGAGGGGGTATTGAGCAGTTCTTC. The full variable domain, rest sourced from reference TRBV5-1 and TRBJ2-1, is KAGVTQTPRYLIKTRGQQVTLSCSPISGHRSVSWYQQTPGQGLQFLFEYFSETQRNKGNFPGRFSGRQFSNSRSEMNVSTLELGDSALYLCASSLRRLAGGGIEQFFGPGTRLTVL.

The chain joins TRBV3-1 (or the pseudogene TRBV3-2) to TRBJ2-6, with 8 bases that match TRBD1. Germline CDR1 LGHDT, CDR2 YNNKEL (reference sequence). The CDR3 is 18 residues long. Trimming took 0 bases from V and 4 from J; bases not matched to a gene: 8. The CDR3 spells CASSQDRQGALGANVLTF. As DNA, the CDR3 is TGTGCCAGCAGCCAAGATCGGCAGGGGGCGCTAGGGGCCAACGTCCTGACTTTC.

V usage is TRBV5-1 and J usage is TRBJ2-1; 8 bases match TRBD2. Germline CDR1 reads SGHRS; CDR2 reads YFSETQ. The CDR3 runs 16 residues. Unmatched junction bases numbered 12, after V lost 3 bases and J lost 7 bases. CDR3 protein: CASSSQTSVESNEQFF. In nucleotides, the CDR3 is TGCGCCAGCAGCTCACAGACTAGCGTGGAGTCGAATGAGCAGTTCTTC.

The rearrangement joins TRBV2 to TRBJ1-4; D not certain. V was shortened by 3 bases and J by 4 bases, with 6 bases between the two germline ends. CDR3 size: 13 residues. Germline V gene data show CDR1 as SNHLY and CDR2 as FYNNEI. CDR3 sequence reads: CASSENGNEKLFF. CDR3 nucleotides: TGTGCCAGCAGTGAGAATGGTAATGAAAAACTGTTTTTT.

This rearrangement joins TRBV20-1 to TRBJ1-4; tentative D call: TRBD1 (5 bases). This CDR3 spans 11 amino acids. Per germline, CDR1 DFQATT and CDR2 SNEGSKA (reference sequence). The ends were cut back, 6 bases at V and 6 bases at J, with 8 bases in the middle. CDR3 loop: CSAGRDEKLFF. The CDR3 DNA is TGCAGTGCGGGGCGGGATGAAAAACTGTTTTTT.

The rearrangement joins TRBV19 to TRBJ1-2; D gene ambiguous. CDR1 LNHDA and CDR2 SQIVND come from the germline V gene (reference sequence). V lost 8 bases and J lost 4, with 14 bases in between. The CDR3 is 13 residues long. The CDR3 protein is CASRPDPIYGYTF. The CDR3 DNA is TGTGCCAGTCGCCCGGATCCGATCTATGGCTACACCTTC.

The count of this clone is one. The CDR3 loop is CASSFAGTGSTEAFF. The DNA of the CDR3 is TGCGCCAGCAGCTTCGCCGGGACAGGAAGCACTGAAGCTTTCTTT. The rearrangement joins TRBV5-1 to TRBJ1-1; TRBD1 aligns across 8 bases. The CDR3 consists of 15 residues. Germline lookup yields CDR1 SGHRS and CDR2 YFSETQ. Trimming took 2 bases from V and 4 from J; bases not matched to a gene: 7.

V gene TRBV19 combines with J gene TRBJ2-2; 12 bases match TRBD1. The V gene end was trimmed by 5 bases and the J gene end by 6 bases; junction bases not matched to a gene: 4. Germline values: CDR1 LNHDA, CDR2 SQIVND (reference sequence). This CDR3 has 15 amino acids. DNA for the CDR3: TGTGCCAGTAGTTGGGGACAGGGGGCCGCCGGGGAGCTGTTTTTT. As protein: CASSWGQGAAGELFF.

The DNA of the CDR3 is TGTGCCAGCAGCCCGGACTCGTCCGACTATGGCTACACCTTC. It yields the protein CASSPDSSDYGYTF. The chain carries TRBV11-1 and TRBJ1-2, with no clear D. The CDR3 runs to 14 residues. Trimming pared 5 bases from V and 3 bases from J, leaving 13 bases between. Germline V CDR1 and CDR2: SGHAT, FQDESV (reference sequence). The whole variable domain, filled in from reference TRBV11-1 and TRBJ1-2, reads EAEVAQSPRYKITEKSQAVAFWCDPISGHATLYWYRQILGQGPELLVQFQDESVVDDSQLPKDRFSAERLKGVDSTLKIQPAELGDSAMYLCASSPDSSDYGYTFGSGTRLTVV.

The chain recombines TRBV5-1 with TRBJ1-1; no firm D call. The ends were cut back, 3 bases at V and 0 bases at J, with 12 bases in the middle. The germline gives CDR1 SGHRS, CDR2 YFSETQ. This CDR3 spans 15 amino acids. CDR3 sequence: CASSSIPGMNTEAFF. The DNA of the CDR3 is TGCGCCAGCAGCTCAATCCCAGGTATGAACACTGAAGCTTTCTTT.